These 4 T cell receptor beta chains share one sample of origin, sequenced in a study of cytomegalovirus exposure and HLA in healthy donors. The PCR used 60 Vbeta and 13 Jbeta primers. TCRdb's table, derived via immunoSEQ multiplex PCR, lists solely in-frame clones and lacks some. The data contain 100,000 or so clones, roughly four fifths of them singletons. Sequenced sample: PBMCs. Receptor source: a man aged 30 to 39 in good health and CMV-seropositive.

As to this clone: The same CDR3 arises from other DNA sequences in this sample as well. The chain carries TRBV5-1 and TRBJ2-3; the D gene is possibly TRBD2 (6 bases). Germline V CDR1 and CDR2: SGHRS, YFSETQ. Trimming removed 4 bases at V and 2 bases at J, with 14 bases between. This CDR3 is built from 15 residues. The CDR3 region is CASSKGTLPTDTQYF. CDR3 coding DNA: TGCGCCAGCAGCAAAGGGACTCTCCCCACAGATACGCAGTATTTT.

This clone was seen a few times. The chain combines TRBV5-4 with TRBJ1-5; tentatively, D is TRBD1 (6 bases). Germline values: CDR1 SGHNT, CDR2 YYREEE (reference sequence). The CDR3 runs to 13 residues. V was cut by 3 bases and J by 6 bases, with 10 bases left in between. CDR3 in amino acids: CASSYDRFQPQHF. The DNA of the CDR3 is TGTGCCAGCAGCTATGACAGGTTTCAGCCCCAGCATTTT.

The chain is built from TRBV20-1 and TRBJ2-2; possibly TRBD1 for D (5 bases). Germline assignment: CDR1 DFQATT and CDR2 SNEGSKA (reference sequence). V was shortened by 7 bases and J by 6 bases, with 9 bases between the two germline ends. This CDR3 contains 11 residues. CDR3 residues: CSVRGPGELFF. The CDR3, as DNA: TGCAGTGTAAGGGGCCCCGGGGAGCTGTTTTTT.

The chain uses TRBV28 and TRBJ2-7; maybe TRBD2 (6 bases). This CDR3 spans 17 amino acids. V lost 6 bases to trimming and J lost 2 bases, with 23 bases between them. Germline V gene data show CDR1 as MDHEN and CDR2 as SYDVKM. The CDR3 loop is CASSPSLGSGTPYEQYF. In nucleotides, the CDR3 is TGTGCCAGCAGCCCCTCTCTGGGTAGCGGTACGCCCTACGAGCAGTACTTC.